The T cell receptor beta chain under discussion was sequenced for a study of radiotherapy plus CTLA-4 blockade in lung cancer. TCRdb keeps only in-frame clones here, not all; method: immunoSEQ multiplex PCR. The profile covers about 49,000 clones, with approximately 85% appearing a single time and about a quarter taken by the ten largest. Study-level results: Early blood T cell clone dynamics, with interferon-beta, were reported to best predict response.

Losses at the gene ends were 0 bases for V and 0 bases for J; bases not matched to a gene: 0. From germline, CDR1 is SGHRS and CDR2 YFSETQ. The CDR3 length is 15 residues. As to this clone: Its specificity is unknown.

The input for sequencing was peripheral blood, taken from a patient treated with radiotherapy plus ipilimumab. The chain joins TRBV5-1 to TRBJ2-3; 8 bases are a match to TRBD2. The sequence came from a human donor with non-small cell lung cancer whose response to radiotherapy plus ipilimumab could not be evaluated. DNA of the CDR3: TGCGCCAGCAGCTTGGCGGGAGGGAGCACAGATACGCAGTATTTT. As protein: CASSLAGGSTDTQYF.